The 27 T cell receptor beta chains below all came from one sample that was sequenced in a study of identical twins. From the 5' RACE reads, TCRdb called clonotypes with MiXCR, one entry per CDR3 protein. The sample yields about 530,000 distinct CDR3 sequences, 20% to 25% seen once. The sample was also linked to a second study, of yellow fever vaccine responses in identical twins.

Sequences were obtained from CD4+ T cells sorted from blood. These receptors came from a woman between 18 and 30 years old in good health.

V usage is TRBV10-2 and J usage is TRBJ2-3; 11 bases line up with TRBD2. This CDR3 region has 15 residues. V trimming: 8 bases; J trimming: 2 bases; junction bases outside the gene matches: 6. The V gene's germline CDR1 is WSHSY and CDR2 SAAADI. For the CDR3, the DNA is TGCGCCAGCGGAGGGACTAGCGGTATCACAGATACGCAGTATTTT. Residues: CASGGTSGITDTQYF.

V gene TRBV7-9 combines with J gene TRBJ2-3, with 10 bases fitting TRBD2. Germline-derived CDR1 and CDR2 are SEHNR and FQNEAQ (reference sequence). The V segment lost 5 bases and the J segment 5 bases; nucleotides outside the gene matches: 7. The CDR3 contains 15 residues. CDR3 coding DNA: TGTGCCAGCAGCCCTAGCGGGAGAGGAGGAGATACGCAGTATTTT. It specifies CASSPSGRGGDTQYF.

The chain combines TRBV7-8 with TRBJ1-1; TRBD1 is a possible D gene (6 bases). Germline CDR1 SGHVS, CDR2 FQNEAQ. The germline V and J ends were trimmed by 4 bases and 0 bases, with 12 bases remaining between them. CDR3 size: 15 residues. This CDR3 is CASSSDSLMNTEAFF. In nucleotides, the CDR3 is TGTGCCAGCAGCTCGGACAGCCTCATGAACACTGAAGCTTTCTTT.

This clonotype was counted between two and nine times. V gene TRBV5-8 combines with J gene TRBJ2-2; 12 positions agree with TRBD2. The length of the CDR3 is 16 residues. CDR1 SGHTS and CDR2 YDEGEE come from the germline V gene. J gave up 7 bases and V 4 bases, and 8 bases lay outside the gene matches. CDR3 sequence reads: CASSSPSGGAIGELFF. The CDR3 nucleotides read TGTGCCAGCAGCAGCCCTAGCGGGGGGGCTATCGGGGAGCTGTTTTTT.

This clonotype has more than one count but fewer than ten. This chain's CDR3 is CASSYTSGPYEQYV. In DNA, the CDR3 is TGTGCCAGCAGCTATACTAGCGGGCCCTACGAGCAGTACGTC. The chain couples TRBV2 to TRBJ2-7; TRBD2 matches 9 bases. V lost 6 bases, J lost 2 bases, and 5 bases stayed unmatched. CDR3 length: 14 residues. Germline V CDR1 and CDR2: SNHLY, FYNNEI.

CDR3 loop: CATRIGIPTGISGNTIYF. The DNA for the CDR3 is TGTGCCACCAGGATCGGGATCCCAACGGGGATCTCTGGAAACACCATATATTTT. The rearrangement links TRBV24-1 to TRBJ1-3; D call uncertain. V lost 7 bases and J lost 0, with 21 bases in between. The CDR3 is made up of 18 amino acids. CDR1 is KGHDR, CDR2 SFDVKD, per germline.

The chain has TRBV5-6 and TRBJ2-1, with D tentatively TRBD2 (6 bases). The CDR3 loop spans 15 amino acids. The V and J ends lost 0 bases and 11 bases respectively, with 18 bases between them. CDR1 is SGHDT and CDR2 is YYEEEE in the germline V gene. CDR3 sequence reads: CASSLEGLPVSKQFF. Written as DNA, the CDR3 is TGTGCCAGCAGCTTGGAGGGACTCCCCGTAAGTAAGCAGTTCTTC.

In this sample, this clonotype turned up a few times. This rearrangement joins TRBV3-1 to TRBJ2-1; 12 bases line up with TRBD2. Germline assignment: CDR1 LGHDT and CDR2 YNNKEL (reference sequence). The CDR3 extends over 15 amino acids. Trimming cost V 4 bases and J 9 bases; bases outside gene matches: 7. The CDR3 nucleotides are TGTGCCAGCAGCCCGACGACTAGCGGGAGCGGTGAGCAGTTCTTC. This sequence encodes CASSPTTSGSGEQFF.

This chain joins TRBV15 and TRBJ1-1, with 9 bases aligning to TRBD1. CDR1 and CDR2 (germline): LNHNV, YYDKDF (reference sequence). The V and J ends lost 4 bases and 5 bases, in that order; junction bases with no gene match: 5. The CDR3 consists of 14 residues. The CDR3 region has the DNA TGTGCCACCAGCAAGGACAGGGGCGGGACTGAAGCTTTCTTT. As protein: CATSKDRGGTEAFF. The variable domain in full, with the rest retrieved from reference TRBV15 and TRBJ1-1, is DAMVIQNPRYQVTQFGKPVTLSCSQTLNHNVMYWYQQKSSQAPKLLFHYYDKDFNNEADTPDNFQSRRPNTSFCFLDIRSPGLGDTAMYLCATSKDRGGTEAFFGQGTRLTVV.

The chain combines TRBV6-5 with TRBJ2-3, with TRBD1 as a possible D gene (6 bases). Germline CDR1 reads MNHEY; CDR2 reads SVGAGI. The CDR3 consists of 16 residues. V lost 2 bases and J lost 4, with 16 bases in between. Here the CDR3 DNA reads TGTGCCAGCAGTTACAGGTCGGGCAGGGGTCCAGATACGCAGTATTTT. Protein product: CASSYRSGRGPDTQYF.

V gene TRBV12-3 or TRBV12-4 combines with J gene TRBJ1-1; TRBD1 might be the D (6 bases). The length of the CDR3 is 14 residues. Trimming removed 1 base at V and 4 bases at J, with 10 bases between. The CDR3 spells CASSLVGGLTEAFF. The CDR3, as DNA: TGTGCCAGCAGTTTAGTTGGGGGGCTCACTGAAGCTTTCTTT.

The J gene is TRBJ1-2, the V gene TRBV11-2; D gene unclear. Trimming removed 5 bases at V and 8 bases at J, with 18 bases between. CDR1 SGHAT and CDR2 FQNNGV come from the germline V gene. The CDR3 is 14 residues long. DNA for the CDR3: TGTGCCAGCAGCGTCGGTGTAACCCCTTCCGGCTACACCTTC. Encoded protein: CASSVGVTPSGYTF.

V and J are TRBV19 and TRBJ1-1; weak D call: TRBD1 (5 bases). This CDR3 has 15 amino acids. The germline gives CDR1 LNHDA, CDR2 SQIVND (reference sequence). V shed 3 bases and J shed 3 bases, with 14 bases lying between them. CDR3 sequence (DNA): TGTGCCAGTAGTATCAGGGCGGCTTCTCACACTGAAGCTTTCTTT. Its protein product is CASSIRAASHTEAFF.

The gene calls are TRBV6-1 and TRBJ2-7, with D possibly being TRBD1 or TRBD2 (5 bases each). CDR1 is MNHNS, CDR2 SASEGT, per germline. This CDR3 has 13 residues. V lost 7 bases to trimming and J lost 2 bases, with 12 bases between them. The CDR3 loop is CASKWDGTYEQYV. The CDR3 DNA reads TGTGCCAGCAAATGGGACGGCACCTACGAGCAGTACGTC.

This clonotype was picked up a small number of times. The genes are TRBV5-1 and TRBJ2-7; D is ambiguous. The CDR3 extends over 13 amino acids. Trimming cost V 2 bases and J 7 bases, with 13 bases left between them. Germline V gene lookup returns CDR1 SGHRS and CDR2 YFSETQ. The CDR3 reads CASSLAPNGEQYV. In DNA form, the CDR3 reads TGCGCCAGCAGCTTAGCACCGAATGGAGAGCAGTACGTC.

This clonotype was recorded at least ten times. The rearrangement links TRBV5-1 to TRBJ2-5; D unclear. The V end lost 3 bases, the J end lost 5 bases, and 14 bases lay between the germline ends. Germline V gives CDR1 SGHRS, CDR2 YFSETQ. This CDR3 comprises 14 residues. The DNA of the CDR3 is TGCGCCAGCAGCTCTGATCGGGCGTGGGAGACCCAGTACTTC. Translating gives CASSSDRAWETQYF.

Here the CDR3 DNA reads TGTGCCAGCAGTCTCGCGACTAGCGACGCGGATACGCAGTATTTT. Encoded protein: CASSLATSDADTQYF. The V and J genes are TRBV28 and TRBJ2-3; 8 nucleotides line up with TRBD2. V trimming: 5 bases; J trimming: 6 bases; junction bases outside the gene matches: 10. There are 15 residues in the CDR3. Germline V gene sequence: CDR1 MDHEN, CDR2 SYDVKM.

This clonotype was observed a handful of times. The chain employs TRBV20-1 and TRBJ2-7; tentative D call: TRBD1 (6 bases). V lost 4 bases to trimming and J lost 0 bases, with 16 bases between them. This CDR3 has 15 residues. Germline lookup yields CDR1 DFQATT and CDR2 SNEGSKA (reference sequence). The CDR3 is CSAKGQLRSSYEQYF. CDR3 DNA sequence: TGCAGTGCTAAAGGACAGCTCAGGAGCTCCTACGAGCAGTACTTC.

This chain links TRBV4-1 with TRBJ2-1, with D perhaps TRBD1 or TRBD2 (6 bases each). The V gene lost 0 bases and the J gene lost 2 bases, with 14 bases spanning the gap. The germline CDR1 and CDR2 sequences are MGHRA and YSYEKL. The CDR3 totals 17 residues. This chain's CDR3 is CASSQEGGHAPYNEQFF. Here the CDR3 DNA reads TGCGCCAGCAGCCAAGAGGGGGGACACGCACCCTACAATGAGCAGTTCTTC.

The V and J genes are TRBV4-2 and TRBJ2-2; 8 bases are a match to TRBD2. Germline CDR1 and CDR2: LGHNA and YNFKEQ. After removal of 0 bases from V and 2 bases from J, the junction contained 8 bases not matched to a gene. The CDR3 is made up of 18 amino acids. CDR3 bases: TGTGCCAGCAGCCAAGATGAAATACTAGCGGACAACACCGGGGAGCTGTTTTTT. This translates into CASSQDEILADNTGELFF.

This clonotype was seen only a few times. V and J are TRBV7-8 and TRBJ2-7; 9 bases align to TRBD1. Losses at the gene ends were 3 bases for V and 6 bases for J; bases not matched to a gene: 12. The CDR3 extends over 16 amino acids. From germline, CDR1 is SGHVS and CDR2 FQNEAQ. CDR3 nucleotide sequence: TGTGCCAGCAGCTTTCCTCTTGACAGGGGGAAAGGCGAGCAGTACGTC. It specifies CASSFPLDRGKGEQYV.

This clonotype turned up a few times. CDR3 sequence (DNA): TGCAGTGCTAGGGAGACAGGGAACACCGGGGAGCTGTTTTTT. Translating gives CSARETGNTGELFF. This sequence joins TRBV20-1 and TRBJ2-2; D perhaps matches TRBD1 (6 bases). This CDR3 contains 14 residues. V lost 3 bases and J 1 base, leaving 9 bases between the germline ends. Per the germline V gene, CDR1 is DFQATT and CDR2 is SNEGSKA (reference sequence).

This clonotype has a handful of counts. The chain employs TRBV7-9 and TRBJ1-2; TRBD1 matches 9 bases. This CDR3 is 15 amino acids long. Germline V lookup: CDR1 SEHNR, CDR2 FQNEAQ (reference sequence). V lost 3 bases and J lost 7; bases outside the gene matches: 9. This CDR3 reads CASSFQGTGFSGYTF. CDR3 DNA: TGTGCCAGCAGCTTCCAAGGGACAGGGTTCTCTGGCTACACCTTC. The variable domain in full, with the rest retrieved from reference TRBV7-9 and TRBJ1-2, is DTGVSQNPRHKITKRGQNVTFRCDPISEHNRLYWYRQTLGQGPEFLTYFQNEAQLEKSRLLSDRFSAERPKGSFSTLEIQRTEQGDSAMYLCASSFQGTGFSGYTFGSGTRLTVV.

The chain is built from TRBV7-9 and TRBJ2-3; the match to TRBD2 covers 10 bases. This CDR3 region has 17 residues. From germline, CDR1 is SEHNR and CDR2 FQNEAQ (reference sequence). V trimming: 1 base; J trimming: 2 bases; junction bases outside the gene matches: 6. The DNA of the CDR3 is TGTGCCAGCAGCTTAGGGGCACTAGCGGGGCCCACAGATACGCAGTATTTT. Encoded protein: CASSLGALAGPTDTQYF.

This clonotype was counted between two and nine times. The genes are TRBV7-6 and TRBJ2-5, with D perhaps TRBD2 (5 bases). CDR3 length: 15 residues. Per the germline V gene, CDR1 is SGHVS and CDR2 is FNYEAQ. Trimming removed 2 bases at V and 4 bases at J, with 14 bases between. CDR3 DNA: TGTGCCAGCAGCTTACGGGAAGTAGTACGAGAGACCCAGTACTTC. It encodes CASSLREVVRETQYF. Full variable domain (outside the CDR3, taken from reference TRBV7-6 and TRBJ2-5): GAGVSQSPRYKVTKRGQDVALRCDPISGHVSLYWYRQALGQGPEFLTYFNYEAQQDKSGLPNDRFSAERPEGSISTLTIQRTEQRDSAMYRCASSLREVVRETQYFGPGTRLLVL.

This clonotype was found a few times. The CDR3 DNA follows: TGTGCCAGCAGCCGGACTAGCGGGAGGGCCTACGAGCAGTACTTC. This gives the protein CASSRTSGRAYEQYF. This sequence joins TRBV12-3 or TRBV12-4 and TRBJ2-7; TRBD2 matches at 15 bases. The CDR3 length is 15 residues. Trimming removed 6 bases from V and 2 bases from J; junction bases left unmatched: 2.

This clonotype was detected a few times. The genes are TRBV18 and TRBJ2-4, with 9 bases matching TRBD2. V was clipped by 3 bases and J by 5 bases; unmatched bases: 2. Germline CDR1 reads KGHSH; CDR2 reads LQKENI. The length of the CDR3 is 14 residues. The CDR3 sequence is CASSPASGENIQYF. As DNA, the CDR3 is TGTGCCAGCTCACCGGCTAGCGGGGAAAACATTCAGTACTTC.